This record covers a single T cell receptor beta chain. Its antigen remains unidentified. The sample belongs to a study of cytomegalovirus exposure and HLA in healthy donors. Overall study findings and caveats: Subsequent analysis revealed that first-cohort TCR clusters tended to co-occur in the approximately 120 validation repertoires. Most TCR sequences were seen very rarely across donors, but some public TCRs occurred in many.

Some clones are missing from TCRdb's copy, which holds only in-frame ones; the method was immunoSEQ multiplex PCR. The table has approximately 82,000 clones, 95% seen once. The donors were part of the validation cohort, which consisted of some 120 subjects and was separate from the first cohort of several hundred subjects. The source is a woman between 18 and 29 years old in good health and CMV-seronegative. The sequenced material came from PBMCs.

CDR3 bases: TGTGCCAGCAGTTACGCCGGACAGGGGGATGAAAAACTGTTTTTT. Protein sequence: CASSYAGQGDEKLFF. This chain links TRBV6-5 with TRBJ1-4, with 10 bases that match TRBD1. Looked up from germline, CDR1 is MNHEY and CDR2 is SVGAGI. The V segment lost 2 bases and the J segment 6 bases; nucleotides outside the gene matches: 3. This CDR3 comprises 15 residues.